This TCR beta chain was identified during a study of CD8+ T cells in alopecia areata. The treatment was: oral pan-JAK inhibitor, 5-10 mg twice daily. Extraction of RNA preceded its reverse transcription into cDNA, which served as the sequencing template. The data were produced by immunoSEQ multiplex PCR, yet TCRdb's version contains in-frame clones alone and is incomplete. Here the sample spans about 200,000 clones, less than 70% being singletons. The sequence was obtained from a human donor with alopecia areata. Source: CD4+ T cells sorted from blood, taken around week 50, from a patient treated with tofacitinib.

The CDR3 coding sequence is TGCAGCGTTGCGACGTCTTCTGAAGCTTTCTTT. This encodes CSVATSSEAFF. The rearrangement joins TRBV29-1 to TRBJ1-1; D uncertain. This CDR3 spans 11 amino acids. Germline V CDR1 and CDR2: SQVTM, ANQGSEA. Trimming removed 4 bases at V and 6 bases at J, with 9 bases between.